These T cell receptor beta chains were read from a single sample in a study of spatial heterogeneity in lung cancer. MiXCR, applied by TCRdb to the 5' RACE reads, yields one record per CDR3 protein. This table has around 50,000 distinct CDR3 sequences, 6.5% to 8% appearing once. The material was PBMCs, obtained at surgery. Receptors were obtained from a female donor with early-stage non-small cell lung cancer. The CDR3 runs from the conserved cysteine through the conserved F or W. D genes are given only for firm matches. The listing skips clone size in some rows; elsewhere it reads once, few, many or a size class.

TRBJ2-3,-,TRBD1,TRBV29-1,TGCAGCGTTGAAGGCGGACAGGGGGCAGATACGCAGTATTTT,CSVEGGQGADTQYF
TRBJ1-1,few,TRBD1,TRBV11-2,TGTGCCAGCAGGCAACAGGGGTCGACGGAAGCTTTCTTT,CASRQQGSTEAFF
TRBJ2-3,many,TRBD1,TRBV6-6,TGTGCCAGCAGCCCGACAGGGGGGATAGCAGATACGCAGTATTTT,CASSPTGGIADTQYF
TRBJ2-5,-,-,TRBV4-2,TGTGCCAGCAGCCCATCCCGGAGATCGGGAGAGACCCAGTACTTC,CASSPSRRSGETQYF
TRBJ2-7,-,-,TRBV7-9,TGTGCCAGCAGCTCCCTTGGGGGCCCTAGCTCCTACGAGCAGTACTTC,CASSSLGGPSSYEQYF
TRBJ2-4,few,-,TRBV7-9,TGTGCCAGCAGAGCCGCGAGGCTAAAAAACATTCAGTACTTC,CASRAARLKNIQYF
TRBJ1-5,-,-,TRBV6-6,TGTGCCAGCAGTTTCAGGGGAGCGGGCAATCAGCCCCAGCATTTT,CASSFRGAGNQPQHF
TRBJ2-2,many,-,TRBV5-4,TGTGCCAGCAGCTTGCGGTCCAACACCGGGGAGCTGTTTTTT,CASSLRSNTGELFF
TRBJ2-5,many,-,TRBV7-6,TGTGCCAGCAGTTCCATGGGCGCTTACCAAGAGACCCAGTACTTC,CASSSMGAYQETQYF
TRBJ1-4,many,-,TRBV25-1,TGTGCCAGCAGTGAAGCCGGGACGGGTAAAATCGAAAAACTGTTTTTT,CASSEAGTGKIEKLFF
TRBJ1-6,-,TRBD1,TRBV11-2,TGTGCCAGCAGCTTAGGACAGGGCGCCTATTCACCCCTCCACTTT,CASSLGQGAYSPLHF
TRBJ2-5,few,-,TRBV11-2,TGTGCCAGCAGCACCGGGACCAACCCACTTGGGGAGACCCAGTACTTC,CASSTGTNPLGETQYF
TRBJ1-2,-,-,TRBV29-1,TGCAGCGTCCTCACTCAGGTTCCCGATGGCTACACCTTC,CSVLTQVPDGYTF
TRBJ2-6,-,-,TRBV6-1,TGTGCCAGCGAGGGGGGGGGCCCGTACTCTGGGGCCAACGTCCTGACTTTC,CASEGGGPYSGANVLTF
TRBJ1-5,few,TRBD1,TRBV6-1,TGTGCCAGCAGTGAAGAGGGGTCCGGGACAGGGGTCCGCTATCAGCCCCAGCATTTT,CASSEEGSGTGVRYQPQHF
TRBJ1-3,many,-,TRBV13,TGTGCCAGCAGTATATTAAACACCATATATTTT,CASSILNTIYF
TRBJ2-3,few,-,TRBV6-2/TRBV6-3,TGTGCCAGCAGTATTCAGACACGACCGGCTAGCACAGATACGCAGTATTTT,CASSIQTRPASTDTQYF
TRBJ2-3,many,TRBD2,TRBV18,TGTGCCAGCTCAACCCGGCCTACTAGCGGGGATTCGACAGATACGCAGTATTTT,CASSTRPTSGDSTDTQYF
TRBJ2-7,-,-,TRBV6-6,TGTGCCAGCAGCAGGGGCCCGGGAGAGCAGTACTTC,CASSRGPGEQYF
TRBJ1-6,few,-,TRBV12-3/TRBV12-4,TGTGCCAGCAGCACCGGGTTGTCACCCCTCCACTTT,CASSTGLSPLHF
TRBJ2-1,few,-,TRBV7-2,TGTGCCAGCAGCTTAAGAGCGGAGTCCTACAATGAGCAGTTCTTC,CASSLRAESYNEQFF
TRBJ2-3,few,-,TRBV5-4,TGTGCCAGCAGCTTGCAGGGTTCAGATACGCAGTATTTT,CASSLQGSDTQYF
TRBJ2-1,many,TRBD1,TRBV20-1,TGCAGTGCTGGGACAGGGTACAATGAGCAGTTCTTC,CSAGTGYNEQFF
TRBJ2-5,many,TRBD2,TRBV20-1,TGCAGTGCTAGACCGACGGGACTATTGGAGACCCAGTACTTC,CSARPTGLLETQYF
TRBJ2-2,few,TRBD2,TRBV5-6,TGTGCCAGCAGCCCGGGGGGGCTGGAGGAGCTGTTTTTT,CASSPGGLEELFF
TRBJ2-2,many,-,TRBV2,TGTGCCAGCAGCCCACTGGGGGGCTACACCGGGGAGCTGTTTTTT,CASSPLGGYTGELFF
TRBJ1-3,few,TRBD1,TRBV6-6,TGTGCCAGCCGATACTCAATGGGCCAGGGGGCGGAAAACACCATATATTTT,CASRYSMGQGAENTIYF
TRBJ2-1,many,-,TRBV7-2,TGTGCCAGCAGCTTAGAATGGCCCAAGGGCCATGAGCAGTTCTTC,CASSLEWPKGHEQFF
TRBJ1-4,-,-,TRBV19,TGTGCCAGTAAGGAGTCCTTAGTGACTAATGAAAAACTGTTTTTT,CASKESLVTNEKLFF
TRBJ2-1,many,TRBD1,TRBV5-1,TGCGCCAGCAGCTTGGCCTGGACAGGAGACAATGAGCAGTTCTTC,CASSLAWTGDNEQFF
TRBJ1-1,few,-,TRBV5-1,TGCGCCAGCAGCCCTATCCTTCCGACAGGGAACACTGAAGCTTTCTTT,CASSPILPTGNTEAFF